This TCR beta chain emerged from a study of T cell repertoires in cytomegalovirus infection (dated 2019 in TCRdb). Study-wide context: Alongside well-studied HLA-B-restricted epitopes, the peptide stimulations were aimed at recently identified HLA-C-restricted CMV epitopes, whose presentation resists viral immunomodulation. The HLA type of each donor mattered for the analysis, because public TCR beta signatures pointed to carriage of CMV infection along with the matching HLA type. Overall study outcomes, separate from this receptor: The ex vivo response was dominated by HLA-C-restricted CMV-specific TCR beta clonotypes, and the single most frequent clonotype in two of eight donors was supplied by these HLA-C-restricted clonotypes. In both this cohort and an independent cohort of approximately 350 donors, the cumulative frequency of public TCR beta family members distinguished carriers of CMV infection plus the relevant HLA type.

These reads were obtained on an Illumina HiSeq 1500. The raw public data were reprocessed by TCRdb itself: fastp quality trimming at Q25, MiXCR clonotype calling, in-frame beta chains only. Merged by CDR3 protein, the rows form single entries marked with the most common genes and DNA. This sample is represented by approximately 390,000 distinct CDR3 sequences; about 34% of them were singletons. Roughly 13% of the sample belongs to the ten largest clones. The germline V gene provides CDR1 MNHEY and CDR2 SVGAGI. The CDR3 contains 14 residues, cysteine and phenylalanine counted. The only DNA kept is the CDR3, 42 bases in frame from the first base. V loses 6 bases at its end and J loses 1 base; junction bases beyond the gene matches: 3. Regarding this clonotype: Its antigen is currently not known. The input lacks base qualities; no much larger clone sits a single base away.

The label giving this sample's treatment or condition can be read as: in vitro stimulation with specific CMV peptide epitopes to enrich CMV-specific T cells. The sample consisted of cultured PBMCs, taken from culture after CMV antigen stimulation. The source of this sequence is a human donor in good health (CMV status not recorded). Some clones in this sample may be carry-over from other donors' samples. The rearrangement combines TRBV6-5 with TRBJ2-1, with TRBD1 matching 7 junction bases. The nucleotides are TGTGCCAGCAGCCAGACAGGGTCCTACAATGAGCAGTTCTTC. This encodes CASSQTGSYNEQFF.